These T cell receptor beta chains were read from a single sample in a study of T cells in Graves' hyperthyroidism and ophthalmopathy. TCRdb called the multiplex PCR reads again in MiXCR, with one record for every CDR3 protein. Of roughly 500,000 distinct CDR3 sequences listed, about 46% are singletons. The material sequenced was peripheral blood or thyroid tissue (not recorded which). All receptors derive from an adult woman with Graves' disease, either hyperthyroidism or ophthalmopathy (not recorded which). Each CDR3 is given with its conserved first and last residue. Fields, in order: CDR3 DNA, CDR3 protein, clone size, V gene, J gene, D gene. The D gene is left open where the match is weak. Clone size is not always given. Where it is, it says once, few, many or a class for expanded clones.

CDR3 DNA: TGCGCCAGCGGTACTCACACCGGGGAGCTGTTTTTT
CDR3 protein: CASGTHTGELFF
clone size: .
V gene: TRBV10-1
J gene: TRBJ2-2
D gene: .

CDR3 DNA: TGTGCCAGCGGACAGGGAAGCTCCTATAATTCACCCCTCCACTTT
CDR3 protein: CASGQGSSYNSPLHF
clone size: .
V gene: TRBV25-1
J gene: TRBJ1-6
D gene: TRBD1

CDR3 DNA: TGTGCCAGCAGACCACTAGCGGACGTTAGCACAGATACGCAGTATTTT
CDR3 protein: CASRPLADVSTDTQYF
clone size: once
V gene: TRBV6-2/TRBV6-3
J gene: TRBJ2-3
D gene: TRBD2

CDR3 DNA: TGTGCCAGCAGCCCAAGGACAGCGTGGGCCAACGTCCTGACTTTC
CDR3 protein: CASSPRTAWANVLTF
clone size: .
V gene: TRBV7-2
J gene: TRBJ2-6
D gene: .

CDR3 DNA: TGTGCCAGCAGCTTAGTGGCAGGGTACAATGAGCAGTTCTTC
CDR3 protein: CASSLVAGYNEQFF
clone size: .
V gene: TRBV5-6
J gene: TRBJ2-1
D gene: .

CDR3 DNA: .
CDR3 protein: CATVDRTDSYEQYFGPNEKLFF
clone size: .
V gene: TRBV10-3
J gene: TRBJ1-4
D gene: .

CDR3 DNA: TGCAGCTTGGAACCCGAACGCCCTGAAGCTTTCTTT
CDR3 protein: CSLEPERPEAFF
clone size: .
V gene: TRBV29-1
J gene: TRBJ1-1
D gene: .

CDR3 DNA: TGTGCCATCAGCAGACAGGGAGATAACTACGAGCAGTACTTC
CDR3 protein: CAISRQGDNYEQYF
clone size: .
V gene: TRBV10-2
J gene: TRBJ2-7
D gene: TRBD1

CDR3 DNA: TGCGCCAGCAGCCCGGAGGCCAACAGGAACACCGGGGAGCTGTTTTTT
CDR3 protein: CASSPEANRNTGELFF
clone size: .
V gene: TRBV4-3
J gene: TRBJ2-2
D gene: .

CDR3 DNA: TGTGCCATCAGTGAGGGACAAAACTCTGGAAACACCATATATTTT
CDR3 protein: CAISEGQNSGNTIYF
clone size: once
V gene: TRBV10-3
J gene: TRBJ1-3
D gene: .

CDR3 DNA: TGCAGCGACAGGGACAGCATTGGCTATGGCTACACCTTC
CDR3 protein: CSDRDSIGYGYTF
clone size: .
V gene: TRBV29-1
J gene: TRBJ1-2
D gene: TRBD1

CDR3 DNA: TGCGGACTAGCCCAAGAGACCCAGTACTTC
CDR3 protein: CGLAQETQYF
clone size: .
V gene: TRBV20-1
J gene: TRBJ2-5
D gene: TRBD2

CDR3 DNA: TGTGCCAGCGCCGGTTGGGGCACCGGGGAGCTGTTTTTT
CDR3 protein: CASAGWGTGELFF
clone size: .
V gene: TRBV2
J gene: TRBJ2-2
D gene: .

CDR3 DNA: TGTGCCAGCAGCTTAGACAGCGGGAGTAAATCTTACGAGCAGTACTTC
CDR3 protein: CASSLDSGSKSYEQYF
clone size: few
V gene: TRBV11-2
J gene: TRBJ2-7
D gene: TRBD2

CDR3 DNA: TGTGCCAGCGGGGACGTTGGAAACACCATATATTTT
CDR3 protein: CASGDVGNTIYF
clone size: .
V gene: TRBV2
J gene: TRBJ1-3
D gene: .

CDR3 DNA: TGTGCCAGCAGTCATTTGAGGGCAGGCACTGAAGCTTTCTTT
CDR3 protein: CASSHLRAGTEAFF
clone size: .
V gene: TRBV6-1
J gene: TRBJ1-1
D gene: .

CDR3 DNA: TGTGCCAGCAGCTCGACTAGCGGCCTCACAGATACGCAGTATTTT
CDR3 protein: CASSSTSGLTDTQYF
clone size: .
V gene: TRBV7-3
J gene: TRBJ2-3
D gene: TRBD2

CDR3 DNA: TGCAGTGCTAGTAACGGGCCTTACGAGCAGTACTTC
CDR3 protein: CSASNGPYEQYF
clone size: many
V gene: TRBV20-1
J gene: TRBJ2-7
D gene: .

CDR3 DNA: TGCAGCGTATCAGGGAGCAATCAGCCCCAGCATTTT
CDR3 protein: CSVSGSNQPQHF
clone size: many
V gene: TRBV20-1
J gene: TRBJ1-5
D gene: .

CDR3 DNA: TGTGCCAGCAGTTCCGTTAGGGGTCCTCAAGAGACCCAGTACTTC
CDR3 protein: CASSSVRGPQETQYF
clone size: many
V gene: TRBV12-3/TRBV12-4
J gene: TRBJ2-5
D gene: .

CDR3 DNA: TGCAGTGCTAGTAGGGACAGCTACACCTTC
CDR3 protein: CSASRDSYTF
clone size: .
V gene: TRBV20-1
J gene: TRBJ1-2
D gene: .

CDR3 DNA: TGCAGTGCGTCCGGGACAGGGATCTCCTACGAGCAGTACTTC
CDR3 protein: CSASGTGISYEQYF
clone size: many
V gene: TRBV20-1
J gene: TRBJ2-7
D gene: TRBD1

CDR3 DNA: TGTGCCAGCAGTGAATGGGGGGCCAACGTCCTGACTTTC
CDR3 protein: CASSEWGANVLTF
clone size: few
V gene: TRBV6-1
J gene: TRBJ2-6
D gene: .

CDR3 DNA: TGTGCCAGCAGTGAACTACTCGGGGGGACGGGTGAAAAACTGTTTTTT
CDR3 protein: CASSELLGGTGEKLFF
clone size: .
V gene: TRBV2
J gene: TRBJ1-4
D gene: .

CDR3 DNA: TGTGCGACCGCGGAGACAGGCCCCAAAAATTCACCCCTCCACTTT
CDR3 protein: CATAETGPKNSPLHF
clone size: .
V gene: TRBV7-9
J gene: TRBJ1-6
D gene: .

CDR3 DNA: TGTGCCAGTAGTATGCGTCCCCCGGGGGCCAACGTCCTGACTTTC
CDR3 protein: CASSMRPPGANVLTF
clone size: .
V gene: TRBV19
J gene: TRBJ2-6
D gene: .

CDR3 DNA: TGTGCCACCAGCAGAGATCTAGCGGAAGAGACCCAGTACTTC
CDR3 protein: CATSRDLAEETQYF
clone size: many
V gene: TRBV15
J gene: TRBJ2-5
D gene: TRBD2

CDR3 DNA: TGTGCCACCAGTCCCAATAGCCCGAGGAACACTGAAGCTTTCTTT
CDR3 protein: CATSPNSPRNTEAFF
clone size: .
V gene: TRBV24-1
J gene: TRBJ1-1
D gene: .

CDR3 DNA: TGTGCCATCAGGGATAGCGGGAAGTACACCGGGGAGACCCAGTACTTC
CDR3 protein: CAIRDSGKYTGETQYF
clone size: .
V gene: TRBV10-3
J gene: TRBJ2-5
D gene: TRBD2

CDR3 DNA: TGTGCCAGCAGCCGGGGGACATCAGCCTACGAGCAGTACTTC
CDR3 protein: CASSRGTSAYEQYF
clone size: .
V gene: TRBV3-1
J gene: TRBJ2-7
D gene: .

CDR3 DNA: TGTGCCAGCAGCCAAGATCGGACCGGGAGGAACCCCTCCTACGAGCAGTACTTC
CDR3 protein: CASSQDRTGRNPSYEQYF
clone size: .
V gene: TRBV7-2
J gene: TRBJ2-7
D gene: TRBD2

CDR3 DNA: TGCAGCGTTGAAGGGGACAGGGGTACTGAAGCTTTCTTT
CDR3 protein: CSVEGDRGTEAFF
clone size: few
V gene: TRBV29-1
J gene: TRBJ1-1
D gene: TRBD1

CDR3 DNA: TGCAGCGCTCTCCGGGGGGTCAATGAGCAGTTCTTC
CDR3 protein: CSALRGVNEQFF
clone size: .
V gene: TRBV29-1
J gene: TRBJ2-1
D gene: TRBD2

CDR3 DNA: TGTGCCAGCAGCTTAGTAACCGTTCCTGGTGGCTACACCTTC
CDR3 protein: CASSLVTVPGGYTF
clone size: few
V gene: TRBV11-2
J gene: TRBJ1-2
D gene: .

CDR3 DNA: TGTGCCAGCAGACCGCAGGGACACAGGGATCAGCCCCAGCATTTT
CDR3 protein: CASRPQGHRDQPQHF
clone size: many
V gene: TRBV6-2/TRBV6-3
J gene: TRBJ1-5
D gene: .

CDR3 DNA: TGCGCCAGCAGAGCACTAGCGGGAACCTACGAGCAGTACTTC
CDR3 protein: CASRALAGTYEQYF
clone size: many
V gene: TRBV4-1
J gene: TRBJ2-7
D gene: TRBD2

CDR3 DNA: TGCGCCAGCAGTGACCCGGGAAGGGAGCAGTTCTTC
CDR3 protein: CASSDPGREQFF
clone size: .
V gene: TRBV10-1
J gene: TRBJ2-1
D gene: .

CDR3 DNA: TGTGCCAGCAGCTTCGGGACAGGCGCTACGCCGCAGTACTTC
CDR3 protein: CASSFGTGATPQYF
clone size: .
V gene: TRBV7-2
J gene: TRBJ2-7
D gene: TRBD1

CDR3 DNA: TGTGCCAGCAGCTCTTCCGATAGGGAGACCCAGTACTTC
CDR3 protein: CASSSSDRETQYF
clone size: .
V gene: TRBV7-8
J gene: TRBJ2-5
D gene: .

CDR3 DNA: TGTGCCAGCAGCGAATACAGGGGTGGGGACACTGAAGCTTTC
CDR3 protein: CASSEYRGGDTEAF
clone size: .
V gene: TRBV11-1
J gene: TRBJ2-6
D gene: TRBD1